This section outlines one TCR beta chain sequence together with its context. Its specificity is not known. Per the germline V gene, CDR1 is KGHSH and CDR2 is LQKENI. V shed 8 bases and J shed 1 base, with 2 bases lying between them. The CDR3 is made up of 11 amino acids. This sample was included in a study of T cell responses to AZD1222 COVID-19 vaccine. Study at large: Second-dose groups at about 4 or about 12 weeks were pooled. Findings of the study overall: White British donors predominated, females outnumbered males, and clonal diversity was possibly underestimated. Regions left unmutated in variants are reportedly the target of nearly half of spike-specific TCRs. Spike-wide coverage was observed for vaccine-associated CD4 TCRs, with dominant responses at 160-218 and 743-854.

Some clones are missing from TCRdb's copy, which holds only in-frame ones; the method was immunoSEQ multiplex PCR. Of 130,000 or so clones in the sample, over 85% were seen once. This chain joins TRBV18 and TRBJ2-2; no firm D call. The sequence derives from an adult in good health. This specimen was peripheral blood, taken on day 0 of AZD1222 vaccination. DNA of the CDR3: TGTGCCAGCGAGAACACCGGGGAGCTGTTTTTT. It yields the protein CASENTGELFF.